Below are 2 T cell receptor beta chains sequenced from a single sample in a study of T-cell reconstitution after alpha-beta-depleted transplantation in children. Library preparation (for TCRbeta) was performed with unique molecular identifiers. Via MiXCR, TCRdb re-called the PCR reads, giving one row per CDR3 protein. The sample yields about 980,000 distinct CDR3 sequences, about 29% seen once. Here the sequenced sample was PBMCs, mostly from graft donor cells, taken 360 days after TCRalphabeta/CD19-depleted stem cell transplant. The receptor source for this set is a boy younger than two who had a stem cell transplant for SCID, so the T cells may come from the graft donor.

The chain combines TRBV29-1 with TRBJ2-1, with D perhaps TRBD1 (5 bases). V was pared by 3 bases and J by 3 bases, with 12 bases between. The length of the CDR3 is 14 residues. The germline gives CDR1 SQVTM, CDR2 ANQGSEA. In nucleotides, the CDR3 is TGCAGCGTTGAGCAGGGTATGGGCTACAATGAGCAGTTCTTC. Residues: CSVEQGMGYNEQFF.

The chain is built from TRBV5-1 and TRBJ1-1, with TRBD1 matching over 8 bases. In germline, CDR1 is SGHRS, CDR2 YFSETQ. The CDR3 has 14 amino acids. V lost 4 bases, J lost 4 bases, and 6 bases stayed unmatched. CDR3 in amino acids: CASSRDRYRTEAFF. CDR3 nucleotides: TGCGCCAGCAGCCGGGACAGGTACCGCACTGAAGCTTTCTTT.